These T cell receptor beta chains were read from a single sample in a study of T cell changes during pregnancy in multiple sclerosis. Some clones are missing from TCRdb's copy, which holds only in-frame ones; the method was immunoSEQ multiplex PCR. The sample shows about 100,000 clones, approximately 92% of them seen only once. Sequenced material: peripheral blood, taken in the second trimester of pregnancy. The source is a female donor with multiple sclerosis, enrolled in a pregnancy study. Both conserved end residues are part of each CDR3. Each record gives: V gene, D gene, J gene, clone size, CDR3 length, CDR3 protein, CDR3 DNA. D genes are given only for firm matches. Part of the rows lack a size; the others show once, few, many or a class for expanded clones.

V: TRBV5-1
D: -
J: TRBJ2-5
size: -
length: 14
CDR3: CASSLRHFQETQYF
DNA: TGCGCCAGCAGCTTGCGACATTTCCAAGAGACCCAGTACTTC

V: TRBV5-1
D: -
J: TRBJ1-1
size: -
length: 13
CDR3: CASSLVRDTEAFF
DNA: TGCGCCAGCAGCTTGGTCCGCGACACTGAAGCTTTCTTT

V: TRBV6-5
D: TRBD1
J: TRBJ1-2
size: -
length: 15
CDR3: CASSYSLSGTDGYTF
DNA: TGTGCCAGCAGTTACTCCCTTTCGGGGACAGACGGCTACACCTTC

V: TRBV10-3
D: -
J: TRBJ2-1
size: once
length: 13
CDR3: CAIIDLVVDEQFF
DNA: TGTGCCATCATCGACCTAGTGGTGGATGAGCAGTTCTTC

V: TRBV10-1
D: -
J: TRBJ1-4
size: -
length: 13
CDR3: CASSESTDKKLFF
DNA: TGCGCCAGCAGTGAGTCGACAGATAAAAAACTGTTTTTT

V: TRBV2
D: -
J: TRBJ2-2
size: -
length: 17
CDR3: CASSSGLERVNTGELFF
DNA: TGTGCCAGCAGTTCCGGACTCGAGCGGGTGAACACCGGGGAGCTGTTTTTT

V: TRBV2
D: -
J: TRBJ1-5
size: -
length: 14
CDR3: CASREDYSNQPQHF
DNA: TGTGCCAGCAGGGAGGATTATAGCAATCAGCCCCAGCATTTT

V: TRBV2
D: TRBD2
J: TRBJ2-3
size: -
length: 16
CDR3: CASRETSGSRADTQYF
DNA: TGTGCCAGCAGGGAGACTAGCGGGAGCAGGGCAGATACGCAGTATTTT

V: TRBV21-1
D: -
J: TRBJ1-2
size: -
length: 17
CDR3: CASSKARTASRGYGYTF
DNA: TGTGCCAGCAGCAAAGCGCGGACAGCCTCACGGGGCTATGGCTACACCTTC

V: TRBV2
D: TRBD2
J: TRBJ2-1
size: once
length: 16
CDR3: CASTGGNRDTYNEQFF
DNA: TGTGCCAGCACGGGGGGGAACAGGGATACCTACAATGAGCAGTTCTTC

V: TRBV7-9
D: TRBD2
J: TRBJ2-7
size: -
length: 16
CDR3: CASSLVVAGAQQEQYF
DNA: TGTGCCAGCAGCTTAGTGGTAGCGGGAGCACAGCAGGAGCAGTACTTC

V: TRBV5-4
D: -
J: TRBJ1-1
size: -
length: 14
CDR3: CASSLSGVGTEAFF
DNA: TGTGCCAGCAGCTTATCAGGGGTCGGAACTGAAGCTTTCTTT

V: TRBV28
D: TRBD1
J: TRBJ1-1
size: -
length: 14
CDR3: CASSFTGALGEAFF
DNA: TGTGCCAGCAGTTTCACAGGGGCCCTCGGTGAAGCTTTCTTT

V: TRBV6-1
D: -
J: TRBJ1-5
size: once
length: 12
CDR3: CASSEQVLPQHF
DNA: TGTGCCAGCAGTGAACAGGTGTTGCCCCAGCATTTT

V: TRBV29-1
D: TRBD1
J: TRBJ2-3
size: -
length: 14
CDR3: CSVLNFDRADTQYF
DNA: TGCAGCGTCCTAAATTTCGACAGGGCAGATACGCAGTATTTT

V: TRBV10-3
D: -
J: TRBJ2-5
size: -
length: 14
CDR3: CAISESGRSETQYF
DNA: TGTGCCATCAGTGAGTCCGGGAGATCGGAGACCCAGTACTTC

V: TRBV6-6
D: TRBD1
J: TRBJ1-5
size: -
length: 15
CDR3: CASGETGTGDQPQHF
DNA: TGTGCCAGCGGCGAAACCGGGACAGGGGATCAGCCCCAGCATTTT

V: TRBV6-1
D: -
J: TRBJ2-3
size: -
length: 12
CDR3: CASSVWLDTQYF
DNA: TGTGCCAGCAGTGTTTGGCTAGATACGCAGTATTTT

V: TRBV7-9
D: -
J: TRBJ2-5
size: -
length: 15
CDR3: CASSLSGFYQETQYF
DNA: TGTGCCAGCAGCCTGTCGGGGTTTTACCAAGAGACCCAGTACTTC

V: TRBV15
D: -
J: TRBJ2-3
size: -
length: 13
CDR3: CATKLAITDTQYF
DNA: TGTGCCACCAAGCTAGCAATCACAGATACGCAGTATTTT

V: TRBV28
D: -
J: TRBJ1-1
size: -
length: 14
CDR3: CASKKWGVNTEAFF
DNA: TGTGCCAGCAAAAAATGGGGGGTGAACACTGAAGCTTTCTTT

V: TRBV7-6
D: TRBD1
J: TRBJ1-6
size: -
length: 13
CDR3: CASSFRQGSPLHF
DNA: TGTGCCAGCAGCTTCAGACAGGGTTCACCCCTCCACTTT

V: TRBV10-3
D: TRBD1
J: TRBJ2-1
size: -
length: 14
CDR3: CAIRDRGHYNEQFF
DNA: TGTGCCATCAGGGACAGGGGTCATTACAATGAGCAGTTCTTC

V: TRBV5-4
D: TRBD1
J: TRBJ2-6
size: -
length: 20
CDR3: CASSDTAGTGLFSGANVLTF
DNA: TGTGCCAGCAGCGACACCGCCGGGACAGGACTTTTCTCTGGGGCCAACGTCCTGACTTTC

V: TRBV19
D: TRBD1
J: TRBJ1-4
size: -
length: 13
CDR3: CASSDRDREKLFF
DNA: TGTGCCAGTAGCGACAGGGACCGCGAAAAACTGTTTTTT

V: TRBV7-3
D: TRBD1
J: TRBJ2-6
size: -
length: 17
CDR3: CASSLTGGSSGANVLTF
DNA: TGTGCCAGCAGCCTCACAGGGGGCAGCTCTGGGGCCAACGTCCTGACTTTC

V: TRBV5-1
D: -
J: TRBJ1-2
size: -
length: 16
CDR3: CASSLVPQGGQGGYTF
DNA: TGCGCCAGCAGCTTGGTACCACAGGGAGGGCAAGGTGGCTACACCTTC

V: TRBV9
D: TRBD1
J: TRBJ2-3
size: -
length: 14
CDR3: CASSLTGGTDTQYF
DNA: TGTGCCAGCAGCCTGACAGGGGGGACAGATACGCAGTATTTT

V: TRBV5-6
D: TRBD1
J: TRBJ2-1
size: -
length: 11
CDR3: CASSSWTGQFF
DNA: TGTGCCAGCAGCTCTTGGACAGGGCAGTTCTTC

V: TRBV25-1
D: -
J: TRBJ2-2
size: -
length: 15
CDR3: CASSDPGPNTGELFF
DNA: TGTGCCAGCAGTGACCCGGGTCCTAACACCGGGGAGCTGTTTTTT

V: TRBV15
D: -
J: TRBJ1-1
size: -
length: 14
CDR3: CATSRDGGNTEAFF
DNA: TGTGCCACCAGCAGAGATGGCGGAAACACTGAAGCTTTCTTT

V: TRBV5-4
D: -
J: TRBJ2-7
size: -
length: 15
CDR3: CASSLEGLGLEEQYF
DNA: TGTGCCAGCAGCTTGGAGGGACTCGGGCTGGAAGAGCAGTACTTC

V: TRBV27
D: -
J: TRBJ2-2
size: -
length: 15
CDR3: CASSLGTGSTGELFF
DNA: TGTGCCAGCAGTTTAGGAACAGGCAGCACCGGGGAGCTGTTTTTT

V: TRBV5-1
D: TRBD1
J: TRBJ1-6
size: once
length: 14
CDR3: CASRDDRGNSPLHF
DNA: TGCGCCAGCAGAGACGACAGGGGGAATTCACCCCTCCACTTT

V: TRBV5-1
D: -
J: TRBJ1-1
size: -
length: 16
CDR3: CASSLVGTGVNTEAFF
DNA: TGCGCCAGCAGCTTGGTGGGGACGGGGGTGAACACTGAAGCTTTCTTT

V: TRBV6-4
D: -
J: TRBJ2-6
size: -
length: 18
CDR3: CASSVYGSEGTGANVLTF
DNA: TGTGCCAGCAGTGTGTATGGGTCGGAGGGGACCGGGGCCAACGTCCTGACTTTC

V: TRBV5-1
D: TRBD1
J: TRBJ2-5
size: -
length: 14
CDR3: CASSYTGGWETQYF
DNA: TGCGCCAGCAGCTACACAGGGGGCTGGGAGACCCAGTACTTC

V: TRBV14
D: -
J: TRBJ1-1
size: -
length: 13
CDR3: CASSTTRNTEAFF
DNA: TGTGCCAGCAGTACGACAAGGAACACTGAAGCTTTCTTT

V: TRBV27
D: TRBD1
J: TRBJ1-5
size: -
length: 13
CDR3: CASSSRGEQPQHF
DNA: TGTGCCAGCAGTTCCAGGGGGGAACAGCCCCAGCATTTT

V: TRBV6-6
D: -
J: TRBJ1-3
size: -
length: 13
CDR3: CASSDGQRNTIYF
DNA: TGTGCCAGCAGTGATGGACAGAGAAACACCATATATTTT

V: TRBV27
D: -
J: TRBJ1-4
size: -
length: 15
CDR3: CASSSSNGMREKLFF
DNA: TGTGCCAGCAGCTCCAGCAACGGCATGAGGGAAAAACTGTTTTTT

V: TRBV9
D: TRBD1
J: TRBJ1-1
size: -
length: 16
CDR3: CASSGPGQGDSGIAFF
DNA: TGTGCCAGCAGCGGCCCGGGACAGGGGGACTCTGGTATAGCTTTCTTT

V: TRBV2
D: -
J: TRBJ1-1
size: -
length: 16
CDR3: CASSVRDTHSGTEAFF
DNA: TGTGCCAGCAGTGTTCGGGACACCCATTCTGGCACTGAAGCTTTCTTT

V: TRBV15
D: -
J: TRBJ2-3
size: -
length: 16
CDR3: CATSRDRGQLTDTQYF
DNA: TGTGCCACCAGCAGAGATCGAGGCCAGCTCACAGATACGCAGTATTTT

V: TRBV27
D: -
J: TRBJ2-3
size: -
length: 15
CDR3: CASSLSAGGTDTQYF
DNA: TGTGCCAGCAGTTTATCGGCAGGGGGCACAGATACGCAGTATTTT

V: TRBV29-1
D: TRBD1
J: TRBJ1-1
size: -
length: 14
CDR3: CSVEHRGLNTEAFF
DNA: TGCAGCGTTGAACACAGGGGCCTGAACACTGAAGCTTTCTTT

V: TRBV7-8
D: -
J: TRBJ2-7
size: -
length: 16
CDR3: CASSSRRQGLSYEQYF
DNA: TGTGCCAGCAGCTCTCGTCGGCAAGGACTCTCCTACGAGCAGTACTTC

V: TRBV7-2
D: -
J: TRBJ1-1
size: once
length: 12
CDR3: CASRPGAGEAFF
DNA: TGTGCCAGCAGGCCAGGGGCAGGTGAAGCTTTCTTT

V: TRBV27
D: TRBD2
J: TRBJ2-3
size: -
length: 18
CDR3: CASSSLLAGGQQANTQYF
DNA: TGTGCCAGCAGCTCCTTACTAGCGGGAGGCCAACAAGCGAATACGCAGTATTTT

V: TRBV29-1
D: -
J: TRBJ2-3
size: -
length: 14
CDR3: CSAGPGPSTDTQYF
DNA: TGCAGCGCCGGGCCAGGGCCTAGCACAGATACGCAGTATTTT

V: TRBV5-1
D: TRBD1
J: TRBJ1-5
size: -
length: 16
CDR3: CASSFGDRDSNQPQHF
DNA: TGCGCCAGCAGCTTTGGGGACAGAGATAGCAATCAGCCCCAGCATTTT

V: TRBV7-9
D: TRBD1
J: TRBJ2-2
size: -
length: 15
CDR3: CASSLVGGPSGELFF
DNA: TGTGCCAGCAGCTTAGTAGGGGGCCCATCCGGGGAGCTGTTTTTT

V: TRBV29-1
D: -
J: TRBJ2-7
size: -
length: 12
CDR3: CSGTTGGGQQYF
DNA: TGCAGCGGTACTACAGGGGGGGGACAGCAGTACTTC